This T cell receptor (beta chain) stems from a study of blood T cells in healthy people across ages. The donors, healthy Caucasians from Russia, were aged about 6 to 95. The V end was cut by 6 bases, the J end by 3 bases, with 15 bases between. CDR1 MNHNY and CDR2 SVGAGI come from the germline V gene (reference sequence). The CDR3 runs 14 residues. It was with a sample-barcoded 5' primer and a J-beta primer mix that a second PCR of about 6 to 12 cycles was run. Sequencing yielded, for each sample, at least 3 million paired-end reads carrying CDR3. Each CDR3 protein is one row after TCRdb ran MiXCR on the 5' RACE reads. The sample has around 800,000 distinct CDR3 sequences; roughly 50% are singletons. As regards this clonotype: Its specificity is not known.

Whole-study results and caveats: Whereas aged donors had fewer naive CD4+ cells, long-lived donors had more of them and higher diversity.

Sequencing was done on a sample of blood. The chain uses TRBV6-6 and TRBJ2-7, with D unresolved. This clonotype originated in a man of 80 years or more in good health. CDR3 bases: TGTGCCAGCAGCTATCTCGGACGGAACTACGAGCAGTACTTC. Amino acids: CASSYLGRNYEQYF.